These 21 T cell receptor beta chains originate from one sample sequenced in a study of Graves' ophthalmopathy and Graves' hyperthyroidism. The authors amplified TCR beta CDR3 regions from RNA transcripts. First-round RT-PCR employed HTBI primers, with a second-round multiplex PCR after it. TCRdb reanalysed the multiplex PCR reads using MiXCR and keeps one entry per CDR3 protein. The sample has 900,000 to 1,200,000 distinct CDR3 sequences; roughly two fifths are singletons. Sequenced material: peripheral blood or thyroid tissue (not recorded which). The receptors were sampled from an adult man with Graves' hyperthyroidism.

The V call is TRBV19, the J call TRBJ1-4, with D perhaps matching TRBD1 (6 bases). V dropped 7 bases and J dropped 8 bases, with 14 bases sitting between them. Per the germline V gene, CDR1 is LNHDA and CDR2 is SQIVND (reference sequence). This CDR3 is built from 13 residues. The CDR3 DNA follows: TGTGCCAGTAATCAGGACAGAACCGAAAAACTGTTTTTT. It codes for CASNQDRTEKLFF. The full variable domain, its missing parts supplied by reference TRBV19 and TRBJ1-4, is DGGITQSPKYLFRKEGQNVTLSCEQNLNHDAMYWYRQDPGQGLRLIYYSQIVNDFQKGDIAEGYSVSREKKESFPLTVTSAQKNPTAFYLCASNQDRTEKLFFGSGTQLSVL.

The rearrangement uses TRBV20-1 and TRBJ2-7; D remains ambiguous. The V and J ends lost 3 bases and 4 bases respectively, with 7 bases between them. Germline lookup yields CDR1 DFQATT and CDR2 SNEGSKA (reference sequence). This CDR3 contains 11 residues. CDR3 nucleotide sequence: TGCAGTGCTAGTCAAAAGTACGAGCAGTACTTC. This sequence encodes CSASQKYEQYF.

The genes are TRBV9 and TRBJ2-7, with 11 bases matching TRBD2. Germline V lookup: CDR1 SGDLS, CDR2 YYNGEE. Trimming removed 2 bases from V and 4 bases from J; junction bases left unmatched: 8. The CDR3 runs to 16 residues. Here the CDR3 reads CASSVGSGGAPYEQYF. DNA of the CDR3: TGTGCCAGCAGCGTGGGTAGCGGGGGGGCTCCGTACGAGCAGTACTTC. Complete variable domain (other parts from reference TRBV9 and TRBJ2-7): DSGVTQTPKHLITATGQRVTLRCSPRSGDLSVYWYQQSLDQGLQFLIQYYNGEERAKGNILERFSAQQFPDLHSELNLSSLELGDSALYFCASSVGSGGAPYEQYFGPGTRLTVT.

The chain joins TRBV29-1 to TRBJ1-2, with a possible D match to TRBD1 (5 bases). The length of the CDR3 is 13 residues. The ends were cut back, 6 bases at V and 2 bases at J, with 13 bases in the middle. Germline V gene lookup returns CDR1 SQVTM and CDR2 ANQGSEA. The chain's CDR3 is CSVQAGGNYGYTF. Here the CDR3 DNA reads TGCAGCGTCCAAGCCGGGGGGAACTATGGCTACACCTTC.

This chain uses TRBV15 with TRBJ1-5; D may be TRBD1 (6 bases). Trimming removed 3 bases from V and 0 bases from J, with 9 bases in between. The CDR3 is made up of 15 amino acids. Germline-derived CDR1 and CDR2 are LNHNV and YYDKDF (reference sequence). Written as DNA, the CDR3 is TGTGCCACCAGCAGTAGGACAGTTAGCAATCAGCCCCAGCATTTT. Its translation is CATSSRTVSNQPQHF.

This clonotype was observed a handful of times. This chain joins TRBV7-2 and TRBJ2-7; 9 bases are shared with TRBD2. Germline V gene lookup returns CDR1 SGHTA and CDR2 FQGNSA. CDR3 length: 16 residues. J lost 4 bases, V lost 0 bases, and 7 bases had no gene match. The CDR3 sequence: CASSLAGSGSQYEQYF. For the CDR3, the DNA is TGTGCCAGCAGCTTAGCAGGTAGCGGGAGCCAGTACGAGCAGTACTTC.

In regard to this clonotype: At one end the junction does not follow the germline gene, possibly because of a read error. This chain uses TRBV10-3 with TRBJ2-7; D may be TRBD2 (5 bases). Germline CDR1 reads ENHRY; CDR2 reads SYGVKD. The CDR3 is made up of 14 amino acids. DNA of the CDR3: TGTGCCAGCAGTTTACGGCTAGCCGCCTACGAGCAGTACTTC. It encodes CASSLRLAAYEQYF.

The chain carries TRBV25-1 and TRBJ1-1, with D unclear. The germline CDR1 and CDR2 sequences are MGHDK and SYGVNS. The CDR3 runs to 11 residues. V was trimmed by 2 bases and J by 11 bases, leaving 9 bases between them. In DNA, the CDR3 is TGTGCCAGCAGTGAAGGTCGTGTGGCTTTCTTT. Protein: CASSEGRVAFF.

J is TRBJ1-2 and V is TRBV6-6, with D perhaps TRBD1 (6 bases). The germline gives CDR1 MNHNY, CDR2 SVGAGI (reference sequence). This CDR3 region has 15 residues. V lost 5 bases and J lost 3, with 16 bases in between. CDR3 bases: TGTGCCAGCAGTGAAGCGGGGGCTAGGGACTATGGCTACACCTTC. It codes for CASSEAGARDYGYTF.

This clonotype was seen many times. The V call is TRBV7-9, the J call TRBJ1-6, with D unclear. The CDR3 sequence is 14 residues long. Germline V lookup: CDR1 SEHNR, CDR2 FQNEAQ (reference sequence). Trimming shortened V by 7 bases and J by 5 bases, and 12 bases separated the two germline ends. This CDR3 is CASTMVGNNSPLHF. In nucleotides, the CDR3 is TGTGCCAGCACGATGGTCGGAAATAATTCACCCCTCCACTTT. Full variable domain (outside the CDR3, taken from reference TRBV7-9 and TRBJ1-6): DTGVSQNPRHKITKRGQNVTFRCDPISEHNRLYWYRQTLGQGPEFLTYFQNEAQLEKSRLLSDRFSAERPKGSFSTLEIQRTEQGDSAMYLCASTMVGNNSPLHFGNGTRLTVT.

V usage is TRBV28 and J usage is TRBJ1-2; D is undetermined. This CDR3 is 12 amino acids long. Trimming took 3 bases from V and 8 from J, leaving 10 bases between them. The V gene's germline CDR1 is MDHEN and CDR2 SYDVKM. This chain's CDR3 is CASSLQLGGYTF. CDR3 coding DNA: TGTGCCAGCAGTTTGCAACTCGGAGGCTACACCTTC.

Many counts were recorded for this clonotype. This chain joins TRBV6-5 and TRBJ2-7; D remains unclear. The CDR3 is 13 amino acids. Per the germline V gene, CDR1 is MNHEY and CDR2 is SVGAGI. The germline V and J ends were trimmed by 2 bases and 3 bases, with 8 bases remaining between them. This chain's CDR3 is CASSYPDGYEQYF. The CDR3 DNA is TGTGCCAGCAGTTACCCGGACGGCTACGAGCAGTACTTC.

This chain's CDR3 is CASSFSRDRFYEQYF. The CDR3 region has the DNA TGTGCCAGCAGTTTTTCACGGGACAGGTTTTACGAGCAGTACTTC. The chain carries TRBV6-5 and TRBJ2-7, with 8 bases fitting TRBD1. J was trimmed by 4 bases and V by 4 bases; bases with no gene match: 9. This CDR3 contains 15 residues. The V gene's germline CDR1 is MNHEY and CDR2 SVGAGI.

The table lists this clonotype with a few counts. An end of the junction differs from the germline gene, which may be a read error. The V and J genes are TRBV7-2 and TRBJ2-7, with 8 bases that match TRBD1. This CDR3 is 14 amino acids long. Germline V gene data show CDR1 as SGHTA and CDR2 as FQGNSA. The CDR3 reads CASRDRKSSYEQYF. CDR3 DNA sequence: TGTGCAAGCAGGGACAGGAAGAGCTCCTACGAGCAGTACTTC.

Turning to this clonotype: Because the CDR3's place on the DNA is in doubt, the DNA is left out and the CDR3 is given as listed by TCRdb. CDR3 amino acids: CATSRAGQEKFTPPLWRETQYF. The chain combines TRBV15 with TRBJ2-5; TRBD1 is taken as the D call from the table, unchecked against the DNA. Germline CDR1 and CDR2: LNHNV and YYDKDF (reference sequence). The CDR3 spans 22 amino acids, including both terminal residues.

This clonotype was seen just once. This chain's CDR3 is CASSLRLGAGGVKPQHF. As DNA, the CDR3 is TGTGCCAGCAGCTTAAGGCTGGGGGCAGGGGGCGTTAAGCCCCAGCATTTT. This sequence joins TRBV7-2 and TRBJ1-5; TRBD1 aligns across 8 bases. The CDR3 consists of 17 residues. Germline V gene sequence: CDR1 SGHTA, CDR2 FQGNSA. After removal of 2 bases from V and 8 bases from J, the junction contained 14 bases not matched to a gene.

This clonotype has ten or more counts. This chain joins TRBV2 and TRBJ2-6; tentatively, D is TRBD2 (6 bases). The CDR3 covers 15 residues. V was pared by 8 bases and J by 2 bases, with 13 bases between. CDR1 is SNHLY, CDR2 FYNNEI, per germline. The CDR3 DNA reads as TGTGCCAGCGGGTCTAGGAGGGCTGGGGCCAACGTCCTGACTTTC. Amino acid sequence: CASGSRRAGANVLTF.

Only a few counts were recorded for this clonotype. V gene TRBV4-3 combines with J gene TRBJ2-2; no clear D gene. The length of the CDR3 is 14 residues. The V end was cut by 0 bases, the J end by 7 bases, with 9 bases between. Looked up from germline, CDR1 is LGHNA and CDR2 is YSLEER. CDR3 region: CASSQDSLVGELFF. The CDR3 DNA reads as TGCGCCAGCAGCCAAGATTCTTTAGTCGGGGAGCTGTTTTTT.

This clonotype showed up just a few times. The CDR3 sequence: CASPAGDYGYTF. CDR3 sequence (DNA): TGTGCCAGCCCCGCAGGCGACTATGGCTACACCTTC. The V gene is TRBV7-9, the J gene TRBJ1-2; D unclear. V gave up 8 bases and J gave up 3 bases, with 10 bases separating them. CDR1 and CDR2 from the germline V gene are SEHNR and FQNEAQ (reference sequence). The CDR3 contains 12 residues.

This clonotype occurred many times. DNA of the CDR3: TGTGCCAGCAGCTTTCCCGAGAACACTGAAGCTTTCTTT. Translating it yields CASSFPENTEAFF. The V call is TRBV7-8, the J call TRBJ1-1, with D uncertain. V was pared by 3 bases and J by 1 base, with 6 bases between. The germline CDR1 and CDR2 sequences are SGHVS and FQNEAQ. CDR3 length: 13 residues.

In this sample, this clonotype turned up once. This chain joins TRBV7-2 and TRBJ2-7, with D hard to call. This CDR3 has 14 amino acids. The ends were cut back, 6 bases at V and 6 bases at J, with 18 bases in the middle. CDR1 SGHTA and CDR2 FQGNSA come from the germline V gene. As DNA, the CDR3 is TGTGCCAGCAGTGACTGGATGAAGAGTGGCGAGCAGTACTTC. It encodes CASSDWMKSGEQYF.